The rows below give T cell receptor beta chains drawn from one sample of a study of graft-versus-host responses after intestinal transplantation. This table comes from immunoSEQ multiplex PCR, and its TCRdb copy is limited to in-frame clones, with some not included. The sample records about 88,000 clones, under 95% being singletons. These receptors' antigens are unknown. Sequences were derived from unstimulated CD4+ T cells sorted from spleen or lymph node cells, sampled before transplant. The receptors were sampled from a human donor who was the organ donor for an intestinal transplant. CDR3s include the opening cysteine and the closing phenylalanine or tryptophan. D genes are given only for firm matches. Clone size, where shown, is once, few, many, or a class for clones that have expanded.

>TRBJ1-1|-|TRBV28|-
TGTGCCAGCACTACCAAGGGGGGGACTTTCTTT
CASTTKGGTFF
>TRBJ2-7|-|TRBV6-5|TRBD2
TGTGCCAGCAGTTCAGGGGCTAGCGGGAGGAACGAGCAGTACTTC
CASSSGASGRNEQYF
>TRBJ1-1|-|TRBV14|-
TGTGCCAGCAGCCTCAGGAACACTGAAGCTTTCTTT
CASSLRNTEAFF
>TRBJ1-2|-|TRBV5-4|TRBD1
TGTGCCAGCAGCTTGGGCCAGGGGGGTTCTAACTATGGCTACACCTTC
CASSLGQGGSNYGYTF
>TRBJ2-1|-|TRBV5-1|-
TGCGCCAGCAGCTCGGCAGGGGAAGACTACAATGAGCAGTTCTTC
CASSSAGEDYNEQFF
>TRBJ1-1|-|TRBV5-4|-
TGTGCCAGCAGCCGGCGGGAACACAGGAAAAGAAACACTGAAGCTTTCTTT
CASSRREHRKRNTEAFF
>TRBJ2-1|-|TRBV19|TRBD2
TGTGCCAGTAGTACTATAGCGGGGACTGAGCAGTTCTTC
CASSTIAGTEQFF
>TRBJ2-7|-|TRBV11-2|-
TGTGCCAGCAGCTTACGTGCCTATAGCGGTTACGAGCAGTACTTC
CASSLRAYSGYEQYF
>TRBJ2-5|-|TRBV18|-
TGTGCCAGCTCACCATCAAACTTCCAAGAGACCCAGTACTTC
CASSPSNFQETQYF
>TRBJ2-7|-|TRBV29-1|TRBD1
TGCAGCGTAGAAACACAGGGGTACGAGCAGTACTTC
CSVETQGYEQYF
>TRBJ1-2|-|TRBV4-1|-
TGCGCCAGCAGCCAAGATCCGGGTTACAACTATGGCTACACCTTC
CASSQDPGYNYGYTF
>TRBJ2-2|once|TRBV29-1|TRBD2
TGCAGCGTTGAAATAAATCTAGCGGGGCACTTCACCGGGGAGCTGTTTTTT
CSVEINLAGHFTGELFF
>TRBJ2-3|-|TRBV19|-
TGTGCCAGTAGTACACAGGGCACAGATACGCAGTATTTT
CASSTQGTDTQYF
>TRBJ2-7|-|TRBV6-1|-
TGTGCCAGCAGCCCGGCTGGAGGGTACTACGAGCAGTACTTC
CASSPAGGYYEQYF
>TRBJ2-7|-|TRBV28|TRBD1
TGTGCCAGCAGTTTACCCGCAGGGGGCCTCTACGAGCAGTACTTC
CASSLPAGGLYEQYF
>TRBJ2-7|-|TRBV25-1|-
TGTGCCAGCAGTGAATGGAGGGACAGACACCCCTACTTC
CASSEWRDRHPYF
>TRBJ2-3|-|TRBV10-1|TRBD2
TGCGCCAGCAGGCGCGGACTAGCGGAATCAGATACGCAGTATTTT
CASRRGLAESDTQYF
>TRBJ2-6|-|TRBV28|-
TGTGCCAGCAGTAGAGACTCTGGGGCCAACGTCCTGACTTTC
CASSRDSGANVLTF
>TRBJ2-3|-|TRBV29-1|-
TGCAGCGTTGGCGGTTTCCCAGATACGCAGTATTTT
CSVGGFPDTQYF
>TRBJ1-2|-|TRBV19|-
TGTGCCAGTAGTATGGTAGGAGATCCCACGCTCTATGGCTACACCTTC
CASSMVGDPTLYGYTF
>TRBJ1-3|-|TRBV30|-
TGTGCCTGGAGTCGGGAGACCTCTGGAAACACCATATATTTT
CAWSRETSGNTIYF
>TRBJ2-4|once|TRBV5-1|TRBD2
TGCGCCAGCAGCGCCAATTACTACCGGGAGGAAAACATTCAGTACTTC
CASSANYYREENIQYF
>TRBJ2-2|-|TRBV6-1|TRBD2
TGTGCCAGCACTAGCGGGGGGGCGAACACCGGGGAGCTGTTTTTT
CASTSGGANTGELFF
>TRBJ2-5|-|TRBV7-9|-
TGTGCCAGCAGCTTAGCTGTGAGGCAGGGCGAGACCCAGTACTTC
CASSLAVRQGETQYF
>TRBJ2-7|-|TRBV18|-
TGTGCCAGCTCACTCACTCCCTACGAGCAGTACTTC
CASSLTPYEQYF
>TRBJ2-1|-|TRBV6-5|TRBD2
TGTGCCAGCAGGAGGGGAGGGGTGGGTGAGCAGTTCTTC
CASRRGGVGEQFF
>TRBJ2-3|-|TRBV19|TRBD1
TGTGCCACCCGTCCAGGGGGCGCTTTGGATACGCAGTATTTT
CATRPGGALDTQYF
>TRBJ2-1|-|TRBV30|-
TGTGCCTGGAGAATACTTGATGAGCAGTTCTTC
CAWRILDEQFF
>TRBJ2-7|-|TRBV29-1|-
TGCAGCGTTGTGTGGGAGGTCTACTACGAGCAGTACTTC
CSVVWEVYYEQYF
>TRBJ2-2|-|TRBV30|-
TGTGCCTGGAGTGTACAGGTCGGGGAGCTGTTTTTT
CAWSVQVGELFF
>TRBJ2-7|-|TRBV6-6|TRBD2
TGTGCCAGCAGTCATGGGACTAGCGAGACCTACGAGCAGTACTTC
CASSHGTSETYEQYF
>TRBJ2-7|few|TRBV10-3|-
TGTGCCATCAAGGGACACCCCTCCTACGAGCAGTACTTC
CAIKGHPSYEQYF
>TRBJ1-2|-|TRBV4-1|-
TGCGCCAGCAGCCCGGACGGGGGTTACGGCTACACCTTC
CASSPDGGYGYTF
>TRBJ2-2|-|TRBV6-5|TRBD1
TGTGCCAGCAGTTACCGGGACAGGGCGAACACCGGGGAGCTGTTTTTT
CASSYRDRANTGELFF
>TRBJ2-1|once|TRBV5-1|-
TGCGCCAGCAGCGCTGCTGGCGGTGCCTCCTACAATGAGCAGTTCTTC
CASSAAGGASYNEQFF
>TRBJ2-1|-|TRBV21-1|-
TGTGCCAGCAGCCCCCCACGGGCAGGGGTGGATTACAATGAGCAGTTCTTC
CASSPPRAGVDYNEQFF
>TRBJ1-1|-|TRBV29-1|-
TGCAGCGTTGCCGGGGTCATGAACACTGAAGCTTTCTTT
CSVAGVMNTEAFF
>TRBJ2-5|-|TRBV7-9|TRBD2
TGTGCCAGCAGCTTACATGGACTAGCGGGAGGTGAGCAGTACTTC
CASSLHGLAGGEQYF
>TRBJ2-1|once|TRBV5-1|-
TGCGCCAGCAGCCTAGAGTTAAGCTTCTCCTACAATGAGCAGTTCTTC
CASSLELSFSYNEQFF
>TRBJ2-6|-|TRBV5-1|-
TGCGCCAGCAGCCCCTACTCTGGGGCCAACGTCCTGACTTTC
CASSPYSGANVLTF